This T cell receptor beta chain was sequenced in a study of T cell repertoires in cytomegalovirus infection (dated by TCRdb to the late 2010s). Regarding the complete study: The HLA type of each donor mattered for the analysis, because public TCR beta signatures pointed to carriage of CMV infection along with the matching HLA type.

Reads for this sample came from an Illumina HiSeq 1500. The public reads were reprocessed in TCRdb via fastp at Q25 and MiXCR, keeping in-frame beta chains. Every distinct CDR3 protein forms one entry, paired with its most common genes and DNA. This sample has fewer than 350,000 distinct CDR3 sequences in its table, and under 20% of those were observed once. The ten largest clonotypes hold 12% of the sample. This clonotype was counted ten times or more. Its target antigen remains unknown. The record has no base qualities; no much larger clone is one base away. The CDR3 has 12 amino acids, counting the end cysteine and phenylalanine. The retained sequence is limited to the CDR3, 36 bases, with the frame set at the first base. V was cut back by 7 bases and J by 8 bases, leaving a gap of 14 bases between them. CDR1 SGHVS and CDR2 FNYEAQ were looked up in the germline V gene. The paper's findings and limits, for the study overall: In both this cohort and an independent approximately 400-donor cohort, the cumulative frequency of public TCR beta family members distinguished carriers of CMV infection plus the relevant HLA type. In the ex vivo response, HLA-C-restricted CMV-specific TCR beta clonotypes were dominant, and in two of eight donors the single most frequent clonotype came from this HLA-C-restricted group.

This receptor was taken from a human donor in good health (CMV status not recorded). Some clones in this sample may be carry-over from other donors' samples. The sample taken for sequencing was PBMCs. This receptor chain uses TRBV7-6 and TRBJ1-2; matching of 6 bases hints at TRBD1 as the D gene. The CDR3 is CASTDPQGGYTF. The sequenced DNA is TGTGCCAGCACCGACCCACAGGGAGGCTACACCTTC. The CDR3, completed at both ends by the reference TRBV7-6 and TRBJ1-2 genes, gives the full variable domain GAGVSQSPRYKVTKRGQDVALRCDPISGHVSLYWYRQALGQGPEFLTYFNYEAQQDKSGLPNDRFSAERPEGSISTLTIQRTEQRDSAMYRCASTDPQGGYTFGSGTRLTVV.